Given below is one T cell receptor (beta chain) in context. This sample was included in a study of CD8 T cells in Susac syndrome. RNA amounts of roughly 0.45 to 1 ug underwent reverse transcription with random hexamers. One entry per CDR3 protein, called by TCRdb with MiXCR from the immunoSEQ multiplex PCR reads. The sample carries 60,000 to 75,000 distinct CDR3 sequences, around 93% recorded once. The CDR3 is 15 amino acids. The germline V gene encodes CDR1 LGHNA and CDR2 YNFKEQ. The V end lost 3 bases, the J end lost 2 bases, and 14 bases lay between the germline ends. The authors carried out high-throughput sequencing of TCR beta. They applied it to CD8+ and CD4+ T cells obtained from blood.

The chain links TRBV4-2 to TRBJ2-7; possible D gene TRBD1, 6 bases. Sample: CD8+ T cells from PBMCs. The sequence derives from a human donor in good health. This CDR3 is CASSQEGDTTYEQYF. In DNA, the CDR3 is TGTGCCAGCAGCCAGGAAGGGGACACCACCTACGAGCAGTACTTC.